This T cell receptor (beta chain) was captured in a study of shared clonotypes between healthy human individuals. From germline, CDR1 is LGHNA and CDR2 YNFKEQ. V was pared by 0 bases and J by 1 base, with 7 bases between. The CDR3 is 15 residues long. This clone appeared a few times. Sequencing was performed with immunoSEQ multiplex PCR; in TCRdb, only in-frame clones are kept and a portion is missing. The table shows over 850,000 clones, with about 80% occurring only once. The rearrangement joins TRBV4-2 to TRBJ1-5, with TRBD1 as a possible D gene (5 bases). The TCR was taken from a man aged 18 to 29 in good health. Some clones in this sample may be carry-over from other donors' samples. The specimen was memory CD4+ T cells from PBMCs. Indicated subset: CD45RA-negative fraction. The CDR3 loop reads CASSQDWGSNQPQHF. Written as DNA, the CDR3 is TGTGCCAGCAGCCAAGATTGGGGGAGCAATCAGCCCCAGCATTTT.